Listed below are T cell receptor beta chains from one sample, sequenced in a study of T cell responses to AZD1222 COVID-19 vaccine. This table comes from immunoSEQ multiplex PCR, and its TCRdb copy is limited to in-frame clones, with some not included. Altogether 150,000 or so clones are present, about 90% being singletons, with the ten largest covering about 5.1%. The sample was peripheral blood, taken on day 0 of MenACWY control vaccination. The origin of the receptors is an adult in good health. CDR3s include the opening cysteine and the closing phenylalanine or tryptophan. D genes are given only for firm matches. Size is stated for part of the rows, as once, few or many counts, or as a class when the clone is expanded.

V gene,J gene,clone size,D gene,CDR3 protein,CDR3 DNA
TRBV7-2,TRBJ1-3,NA,TRBD1,CASSLVLGGTGNTIYF,TGTGCCAGCAGCTTAGTCTTAGGGGGCACTGGAAACACCATATATTTT
TRBV9,TRBJ2-3,NA,NA,CASSVSPRDTDTQYF,TGTGCCAGCAGCGTATCACCGAGAGACACAGATACGCAGTATTTT
TRBV5-1,TRBJ2-1,NA,NA,CASAWDGSSYNEQFF,TGCGCCAGTGCGTGGGACGGCAGCTCCTACAATGAGCAGTTCTTC
TRBV2,TRBJ1-1,once,NA,CASTPQRGNTEAFF,TGTGCCAGCACTCCCCAGAGAGGGAACACTGAAGCTTTCTTT
TRBV19,TRBJ2-7,NA,TRBD1,CASIGRGGASYEQYF,TGTGCCAGTATTGGGCGAGGGGGCGCATCCTACGAGCAGTACTTC
TRBV9,TRBJ1-3,NA,NA,CASSVGEGRGNTIYF,TGTGCCAGCAGCGTAGGCGAGGGGCGCGGAAACACCATATATTTT
TRBV6-5,TRBJ1-1,once,NA,CASTPGGTEAFF,TGTGCCAGCACTCCCGGGGGGACTGAAGCTTTCTTT
TRBV9,TRBJ2-3,NA,NA,CASSPARVSNTQYF,TGTGCCAGCTCCCCCGCCCGGGTAAGCAATACGCAGTATTTT
TRBV9,TRBJ2-1,NA,NA,CASSVVGGHEQFF,TGTGCCAGCAGCGTAGTAGGGGGGCACGAGCAGTTCTTC
TRBV5-1,TRBJ2-3,NA,TRBD2,CASSLAGLAGVRWEGTDTQYF,TGCGCCAGCAGCTTGGCAGGACTAGCGGGGGTCCGATGGGAAGGCACAGATACGCAGTATTTT
TRBV28,TRBJ1-4,NA,NA,CASSSWTVANEKLFF,TGTGCCAGCAGTTCCTGGACAGTAGCTAATGAAAAACTGTTTTTT
TRBV5-1,TRBJ2-3,once,TRBD2,CASSLGAGETDTQYF,TGCGCCAGCAGCTTGGGAGCGGGAGAAACAGATACGCAGTATTTT
TRBV10-3,TRBJ1-1,once,NA,CAISEFQNTEAFF,TGTGCCATCAGTGAGTTCCAGAACACTGAAGCTTTCTTT
TRBV6-1,TRBJ1-5,NA,NA,CASSEAWGRNRPQHF,TGTGCCAGCAGTGAAGCCTGGGGTCGAAACAGGCCCCAGCATTTT
TRBV28,TRBJ2-2,NA,NA,CASRKGTGNTGELFF,TGTGCCAGCAGAAAAGGGACGGGGAACACCGGGGAGCTGTTTTTT
TRBV5-1,TRBJ1-5,NA,TRBD1,CASSPGQGGPNSNQPQHF,TGCGCCAGCAGCCCGGGACAGGGGGGGCCCAATAGCAATCAGCCCCAGCATTTT
TRBV2,TRBJ1-5,once,NA,CASRAGVSQPQHF,TGTGCCAGCAGGGCAGGGGTTAGTCAGCCCCAGCATTTT
TRBV21-1,TRBJ1-2,NA,NA,CASSKWDSDFGYTF,TGTGCCAGCAGCAAATGGGACAGTGATTTTGGCTACACCTTC
TRBV10-1,TRBJ1-1,NA,TRBD1,CASRNNFHGGTGNTEAFF,TGCGCCAGCCGGAACAACTTTCACGGGGGGACAGGGAACACTGAAGCTTTCTTT
TRBV5-8,TRBJ1-1,NA,NA,CASSLGGGVAFF,TGTGCCAGCAGCTTGGGGGGCGGCGTAGCTTTCTTT
TRBV5-5,TRBJ1-2,NA,NA,CASSLTPQGQLNYGYTF,TGTGCCAGCAGCTTAACTCCGCAGGGGCAGCTAAACTATGGCTACACCTTC
TRBV28,TRBJ1-4,once,NA,CASTGAPTNEKLFF,TGTGCCAGCACCGGGGCGCCAACTAATGAAAAACTGTTTTTT
TRBV5-5,TRBJ2-2,NA,NA,CASSLVLGVTGELFF,TGTGCCAGCAGCTTGGTTCTCGGAGTTACCGGGGAGCTGTTTTTT
TRBV21-1,TRBJ2-5,NA,NA,CASSKFEVPRRGPPGLGETQYF,TGTGCCAGCAGCAAATTCGAAGTTCCCCGCCGGGGCCCCCCGGGGTTGGGGGAGACCCAGTACTTC
TRBV6-4,TRBJ2-1,once,NA,CASSLGAGSYNEQFF,TGTGCCAGCAGCCTCGGGGCGGGCTCCTACAATGAGCAGTTCTTC
TRBV4-1,TRBJ1-1,few,NA,CASSQEVGRQNTEAFF,TGCGCCAGCAGCCAAGAGGTTGGACGGCAGAACACTGAAGCTTTCTTT
TRBV5-6,TRBJ1-4,NA,TRBD1,CASSRTGIATGEKLFF,TGTGCCAGCAGCCGGACAGGGATTGCGACTGGTGAAAAACTGTTTTTT
TRBV28,TRBJ1-1,few,NA,CASSFLWNLRFSATEAFF,TGTGCCAGCAGTTTTCTATGGAACCTCCGGTTTTCGGCCACTGAAGCTTTCTTT
TRBV20-1,TRBJ1-3,NA,NA,CSASLDRSSGNTIYF,TGCAGTGCTAGTTTAGACAGGAGCTCTGGAAACACCATATATTTT
TRBV6-2/TRBV6-3,TRBJ1-2,NA,TRBD1,CASSDRQGSGYTF,TGTGCCAGCAGTGACCGACAGGGGAGCGGCTACACCTTC
TRBV6-1,TRBJ2-2,NA,NA,CASSDRRWGPNTGELFF,TGTGCCAGCAGTGACCGTCGTTGGGGACCTAACACCGGGGAGCTGTTTTTT
TRBV6-5,TRBJ2-3,once,TRBD1,CASKGQGFRDTQYF,TGTGCCAGCAAGGGACAGGGATTTAGAGATACGCAGTATTTT
TRBV2,TRBJ1-1,once,NA,CASSTTWNTEAFF,TGTGCCAGCAGTACGACTTGGAACACTGAAGCTTTCTTT
TRBV11-2,TRBJ1-1,NA,TRBD1,CASSSGGTGGWNTEAFF,TGTGCCAGCAGTTCAGGGGGAACAGGGGGCTGGAACACTGAAGCTTTCTTT
TRBV6-5,TRBJ1-1,NA,TRBD1,CASSPDRGGTEAFF,TGTGCCAGCAGTCCGGACAGGGGGGGAACTGAAGCTTTCTTT
TRBV6-1,TRBJ1-3,NA,NA,CASSETRGASGNTIYF,TGTGCCAGCAGTGAAACACGGGGAGCCTCTGGAAACACCATATATTTT
TRBV6-5,TRBJ1-6,NA,NA,CASSYRGSPLHF,TGTGCCAGCAGTTACAGGGGATCACCCCTCCACTTT